This T cell receptor beta chain was documented in a study of beta chain features in type 1 diabetes. About the study: The number of sorted cells examined across all samples was around 110 million. Study-wide results and limits: TCRB CDR3s were moderately but significantly shorter in Type 1 diabetes patients in all four CD4+ subsets. Amplification by PCR could prefer shorter templates, with the same effect in patients and controls.

The CDR3 runs to 13 residues. The V end lost 6 bases, the J end lost 4 bases, and 13 bases lay between the germline ends. In germline, CDR1 is SQVTM, CDR2 ANQGSEA. Remarks on this clone: What it recognizes is unknown.

Investigators reverse transcribed all isolated RNA, so they sequenced expressed TCRB transcripts. The protocol was immunoSEQ multiplex PCR, while the TCRdb copy is restricted to in-frame clones and leaves out a portion. The data contain 400,000 to 450,000 clones, approximately 15% of them singletons. The V gene is TRBV29-1, the J gene TRBJ1-5; D remains unclear. This receptor was identified in a man aged 30-40 years in good health. The specimen was naive CD4+ T cells from blood. The CDR3 protein is CSVVRKSNQPQHF. CDR3 sequence (DNA): TGCAGCGTCGTCAGGAAAAGTAATCAGCCCCAGCATTTT.